This T cell receptor beta chain was obtained from a study of blood T cell repertoires in COVID-19. Study details: Samples representing acute and convalescent COVID-19 were sourced from the United States, Italy and Spain. T cells, B-cell-depleted T cells, or PBMCs supplied cDNA or gDNA.

The V gene end was trimmed by 5 bases and the J gene end by 4 bases; junction bases not matched to a gene: 4. The CDR3 runs 15 residues. The germline V gene has CDR1 MDHEN and CDR2 SYDVKM. Per the authors' pipeline: Reference gene primer amplification yielded estimated nucleated cell counts. The protocol was immunoSEQ multiplex PCR, while the TCRdb copy is restricted to in-frame clones and leaves out a portion. From that table come the V and J calls and clone size; the DNA was used to work out D and trimming. The sample includes around 43,000 clones, roughly 88% of them seen just once. The sequence was obtained from a woman older than 75 with acute or convalescent COVID-19. Sequencing input: peripheral blood. This chain uses TRBV28 with TRBJ1-5, with TRBD1 matching over 11 bases. For the CDR3, the DNA is TGTGCCAGCAGTCATGGGACAGGGGGAAATCAGCCCCAGCATTTT. The encoded protein is CASSHGTGGNQPQHF.